This entry concerns a single TCR beta chain. The data were taken from a study of sequential checkpoint blockade in melanoma. The overall study: Patients were randomized 1:1 to nivolumab-then-ipilimumab or ipilimumab-then-nivolumab first-line. After both sequences, patients received maintenance nivolumab.

Specified treatment: randomized to nivolumab then ipilimumab (arm A) or the reverse (arm B). No patient had prior DNA-damaging chemotherapy. Sorted cells were live CD3+CD8+, lacking CD19 and CD56, from PBMCs. TCRdb keeps only in-frame clones here, not all; method: immunoSEQ multiplex PCR. The sample contains around 7,500 clones, approximately 60% of which appear only once. The sequence derives from a human donor with melanoma. Here the sequenced sample was CD8+ T cells sorted from blood (inferred from file names), taken from a patient given nivolumab and ipilimumab in sequence.

This CDR3 is CASSLGQGENQPQHF. CDR3 sequence (DNA): TGTGCCAGCAGCCTGGGACAGGGTGAGAATCAGCCCCAGCATTTT. This chain connects TRBV16 to TRBJ1-5; TRBD1 aligns across 9 bases. The junction had 5 bases not matched to a gene; V was cut back by 4 bases and J by 4 bases. The CDR3 sequence is 15 residues long. The V gene's germline CDR1 is KGHSY and CDR2 FQNENV.